This T cell receptor (beta chain) was sequenced in a study of blood T cell repertoires in COVID-19. Per the authors' pipeline: The authors estimated nucleated cell counts from reference gene primer amplification. Produced via immunoSEQ multiplex PCR; TCRdb's table is partial and in-frame only. That table gives V, J and clone size, and the DNA gave D and trimming. This table has some 150,000 clones, around 90% appearing once. This clone was seen just once. Losses at the gene ends were 0 bases for V and 6 bases for J; bases not matched to a gene: 3. Germline V gene sequence: CDR1 LGHNA, CDR2 YSLEER. CDR3 length: 15 residues.

This chain links TRBV4-3 with TRBJ2-2; 8 nucleotides align to TRBD2. Sequenced sample: peripheral blood. The sequence was collected from a man aged 45-65 years with acute or convalescent COVID-19. CDR3 residues: CASSQEPAGAGELFF. The CDR3 region has the DNA TGCGCCAGCAGCCAAGAGCCAGCGGGGGCCGGGGAGCTGTTTTTT.